This T cell receptor (beta chain) was sequenced during a study of control samples from healthy donors and cancer patients. CDR3 length equals 15 residues. Trimming cost V 6 bases and J 6 bases, with 20 bases left between them. CDR1 and CDR2 (germline): GTSNPN, SVGIG (reference sequence). Profiled with immunoSEQ multiplex PCR; TCRdb holds only in-frame clones, not every one. The sample includes around 92,000 clones, approximately 82% of them seen just once. The chain joins TRBV30 to TRBJ2-2, with D maybe TRBD1 (6 bases). The TCR was taken from a man aged 60-69 years in good health. The sample was blood. The CDR3 here is CACYLGARVAGELFF. The CDR3 DNA reads TGTGCCTGTTACTTGGGGGCAAGGGTAGCCGGGGAGCTGTTTTTT.